The 25 T cell receptor beta chains below were found in one sample sequenced in a study of human thymus T cells. Thymus tissue for the work was resected from patients undergoing corrective heart surgery. Repertoires were generated with immunoSEQ multiplex PCR, while TCRdb's copy carries only in-frame clones and drops some. The sample holds tens of thousands of clones, 85% to 95% seen once. Sequencing was done on a sample of thymus tissue. These receptors came from a girl under three years old with a congenital heart defect but otherwise immunologically healthy.

This rearrangement joins TRBV27 to TRBJ2-4, with D unclear. The CDR3 totals 13 residues. In germline, CDR1 is MNHEY, CDR2 SMNVEV (reference sequence). Deletions cut 6 bases from V and 1 base from J, with 7 bases between. DNA for the CDR3: TGTGCCAGCAGCCGGGTGGCCAAAAACATTCAGTACTTC. This codes for CASSRVAKNIQYF.

The chain has TRBV5-1 and TRBJ2-5, with D perhaps matching TRBD1 (6 bases). Per germline, CDR1 SGHRS and CDR2 YFSETQ. The CDR3 loop spans 14 amino acids. Between the trimmed V and J ends, which lost 5 bases and 0 bases, there was a span of 11 bases. CDR3 sequence reads: CASRTGRYQETQYF. The CDR3 DNA reads TGCGCCAGCAGGACAGGCCGGTACCAAGAGACCCAGTACTTC.

The chain couples TRBV30 to TRBJ1-2, with D possibly being TRBD1 (6 bases). CDR3 length: 13 amino acids. V lost 3 bases and J lost 4, with 12 bases in between. The germline CDR1 and CDR2 sequences are GTSNPN and SVGIG (reference sequence). CDR3 in amino acids: CAWRDSAFYGYTF. CDR3 DNA sequence: TGTGCCTGGAGGGACAGTGCCTTCTATGGCTACACCTTC. The whole variable domain, remainder taken from reference TRBV30 and TRBJ1-2, is SQTIHQWPATLVQPVGSPLSLECTVEGTSNPNLYWYRQAAGRGLQLLFYSVGIGQISSEVPQNLSASRPQDRQFILSSKKLLLSDSGFYLCAWRDSAFYGYTFGSGTRLTVV.

J is TRBJ2-2 and V is TRBV5-1; D is perhaps TRBD2 (6 bases). From germline, CDR1 is SGHRS and CDR2 YFSETQ. The CDR3 has 14 residues. Trimming stripped 4 bases from V and 6 bases from J, with 13 bases between. The CDR3 here is CASSPQREAGELFF. The CDR3 region has the DNA TGCGCCAGCAGCCCCCAGAGGGAGGCCGGGGAGCTGTTTTTT. Complete variable domain (other parts from reference TRBV5-1 and TRBJ2-2): KAGVTQTPRYLIKTRGQQVTLSCSPISGHRSVSWYQQTPGQGLQFLFEYFSETQRNKGNFPGRFSGRQFSNSRSEMNVSTLELGDSALYLCASSPQREAGELFFGEGSRLTVL.

The chain combines TRBV6-1 with TRBJ1-3; TRBD1 agrees at 7 bases. The CDR3 contains 18 residues. CDR1 is MNHNS, CDR2 SASEGT, per germline. Trimming took 3 bases from V and 2 from J; bases not matched to a gene: 13. The CDR3 region is CASSDQGVNPGAGNTIYF. The CDR3 nucleotides are TGTGCCAGCAGTGACCAGGGGGTGAATCCGGGCGCTGGAAACACCATATATTTT.

The rearrangement uses TRBV7-6 and TRBJ2-5; perhaps TRBD1 as D (6 bases). Deletions cut 6 bases from V and 1 base from J, with 12 bases between. Germline V gene sequence: CDR1 SGHVS, CDR2 FNYEAQ. This CDR3 comprises 14 residues. CDR3 protein: CASRRTVLQETQYF. The CDR3 DNA sequence: TGTGCCAGCAGAAGGACAGTTCTCCAAGAGACCCAGTACTTC.

The V call is TRBV5-4, the J call TRBJ2-1, with 16 bases lining up with TRBD2. The CDR3 covers 16 residues. From germline, CDR1 is SGHNT and CDR2 YYREEE (reference sequence). Germline trimming cut 4 bases from V and 7 bases from J; bases unmatched to any gene: 5. Here the CDR3 reads CASSKGLAGGWNEQFF. The CDR3 DNA follows: TGTGCCAGCAGCAAGGGACTAGCGGGAGGGTGGAATGAGCAGTTCTTC.

V is TRBV27 and J is TRBJ2-7; tentatively, D is TRBD2 (6 bases). V shed 6 bases and J shed 7 bases, with 19 bases lying between them. Germline V CDR1 and CDR2: MNHEY, SMNVEV (reference sequence). The CDR3 consists of 14 residues. The CDR3 coding sequence is TGTGCCAGCAGGCCCCGGGGGTCCCCTAGAGAGCAGTACTTC. Its translation is CASRPRGSPREQYF.

The chain couples TRBV7-3 to TRBJ2-2; D gene unclear. Between the trimmed V and J ends, which lost 1 base and 8 bases, there was a span of 8 bases. The length of the CDR3 is 13 residues. Per the germline V gene, CDR1 is SGHTA and CDR2 is FQGTGA. The CDR3 nucleotides read TGTGCCAGCAGCTTAAAAGGCGGAGGGGAGCTGTTTTTT. Encoded protein: CASSLKGGGELFF.

The V gene is TRBV28, the J gene TRBJ1-5, with TRBD1 matching 7 bases. The ends lost 1 base at V and 4 bases at J; junction bases unmatched: 7. CDR1 is MDHEN and CDR2 is SYDVKM in the germline V gene. This CDR3 is 16 amino acids long. The CDR3 loop is CASSLSRDRINQPQHF. DNA for the CDR3: TGTGCCAGCAGTTTATCTCGGGACAGAATTAATCAGCCCCAGCATTTT.

The chain carries TRBV4-2 and TRBJ2-3, with TRBD2 identical over 7 bases. J gave up 3 bases and V 2 bases, and 11 bases lay outside the gene matches. The CDR3 loop spans 17 amino acids. The germline V gene encodes CDR1 LGHNA and CDR2 YNFKEQ. CDR3 in amino acids: CASSQFPGTKSTDTQYF. CDR3 DNA sequence: TGTGCCAGCAGCCAATTCCCCGGGACTAAGAGTACAGATACGCAGTATTTT.

V is TRBV19 and J is TRBJ2-7; D tentatively reads TRBD1 or TRBD2 (6 bases each). The CDR3 extends over 13 amino acids. Per the germline V gene, CDR1 is LNHDA and CDR2 is SQIVND (reference sequence). V lost 9 bases to trimming and J lost 1 base, with 13 bases between them. Here the CDR3 DNA reads TGTGCCAGCCGGGGGCGTAAGTCCTACGAGCAGTACTTC. It translates to CASRGRKSYEQYF.

The CDR3, as DNA: TGTGCCAGCAGTTTTCTAACGGACGGGGAGCTGTTTTTT. Amino acid sequence: CASSFLTDGELFF. This chain connects TRBV28 to TRBJ2-2; D gene ambiguous. CDR1 and CDR2 from the germline V gene are MDHEN and SYDVKM. The CDR3 spans 13 residues. Between the trimmed V and J ends, which lost 3 bases and 7 bases, there was a span of 9 bases.

The J gene is TRBJ2-5, the V gene TRBV28; no firm D call. CDR3 length: 16 residues. Trimming took 1 base from V and 1 from J, leaving 13 bases between them. Germline V gene data show CDR1 as MDHEN and CDR2 as SYDVKM. CDR3 nucleotides: TGTGCCAGCAGTTTATTAATGCCAGCTATCCAAGAGACCCAGTACTTC. Amino acid sequence: CASSLLMPAIQETQYF.

V is TRBV9 and J is TRBJ2-1; weak D call: TRBD2 (6 bases). Germline V gene lookup returns CDR1 SGDLS and CDR2 YYNGEE. The CDR3 is 15 amino acids. V lost 3 bases and J 5 bases, leaving 15 bases between the germline ends. CDR3 sequence reads: CASSETGTPDNEQFF. In DNA, the CDR3 is TGTGCCAGCAGCGAAACCGGGACTCCGGACAATGAGCAGTTCTTC.

The chain recombines TRBV7-2 with TRBJ2-7, with TRBD2 as a possible D gene (5 bases). V lost 1 base and J 3 bases, leaving 10 bases between the germline ends. Looked up from germline, CDR1 is SGHTA and CDR2 is FQGNSA. The CDR3 runs 14 residues. The CDR3 protein is CASSLGGLHYEQYF. DNA of the CDR3: TGTGCCAGCAGCTTAGGAGGACTGCACTACGAGCAGTACTTC.

The chain has TRBV28 and TRBJ2-1; TRBD2 agrees at 10 bases. Per germline, CDR1 MDHEN and CDR2 SYDVKM. Losses at the gene ends were 5 bases for V and 15 bases for J; bases not matched to a gene: 16. The CDR3 length is 15 residues. CDR3 DNA: TGTGCCAGCAGTAGGTGGCAGTTGAGCGGGAGGGCCGTGTTCTTC. Amino acids: CASSRWQLSGRAVFF.

This chain links TRBV11-2 with TRBJ2-1; 13 nucleotides align to TRBD2. The CDR3 sequence is 17 residues long. Unmatched junction bases numbered 8, after V lost 4 bases and J lost 5 bases. Per germline, CDR1 SGHAT and CDR2 FQNNGV. The CDR3 region is CASSWSTGLAGHNEQFF. CDR3 nucleotides: TGTGCCAGCAGCTGGTCGACGGGACTAGCGGGACACAATGAGCAGTTCTTC.

This rearrangement joins TRBV7-9 to TRBJ1-2; D gene unclear. CDR1 and CDR2 from the germline V gene are SEHNR and FQNEAQ (reference sequence). Between the trimmed V and J ends, which lost 5 bases and 4 bases, there was a span of 14 bases. The CDR3 covers 14 residues. The CDR3 DNA is TGTGCCAGCAGCCCCCCACCATGGAGCTATGGCTACACCTTC. Amino acid sequence: CASSPPPWSYGYTF.

V gene TRBV2 combines with J gene TRBJ2-1, with TRBD2 matching over 13 bases. The CDR3 covers 20 residues. CDR1 and CDR2 (germline): SNHLY, FYNNEI. J gave up 0 bases and V 1 base, and 9 bases lay outside the gene matches. CDR3 DNA: TGTGCCAGCAGTGAAGGGACTAGCGGGAGCCAAGGGGCCTCCTACAATGAGCAGTTCTTC. It codes for CASSEGTSGSQGASYNEQFF.

The V gene is TRBV5-8, the J gene TRBJ1-2, with D tentatively TRBD1 (6 bases). V was shortened by 4 bases and J by 5 bases, with 15 bases between the two germline ends. The germline V gene encodes CDR1 SGHTS and CDR2 YDEGEE. The CDR3 covers 14 residues. The CDR3 DNA reads TGTGCCAGCAGCCCCAGACCCACAGGGTATGGCTACACCTTC. Translated, it gives CASSPRPTGYGYTF.

The rearrangement joins TRBV7-2 to TRBJ2-2; D not resolved. The CDR3 totals 17 residues. Germline CDR1 SGHTA, CDR2 FQGNSA. Trimming left V 1 base short and J 0 bases short, with 12 bases between. The CDR3 DNA is TGTGCCAGCAGCTTAGATCGGCTACCTGCGAACACCGGGGAGCTGTTTTTT. It codes for CASSLDRLPANTGELFF.

The genes are TRBV6-1 and TRBJ1-2; possible D gene TRBD1, 5 bases. The CDR3 consists of 15 residues. CDR1 MNHNS and CDR2 SASEGT come from the germline V gene. V lost 4 bases, J lost 2 bases, and 14 bases lay in between. CDR3 coding DNA: TGTGCCAGCAGTGCCCCGGGGGGGGGAAACTATGGCTACACCTTC. Translated: CASSAPGGGNYGYTF.

V and J are TRBV9 and TRBJ1-2; 7 bases map to TRBD1. The CDR3 contains 15 residues. J lost 4 bases, V lost 0 bases, and 6 bases had no gene match. In germline, CDR1 is SGDLS, CDR2 YYNGEE. CDR3 residues: CASSVGDRPSYGYTF. The CDR3 DNA reads TGTGCCAGCAGCGTAGGGGACAGACCATCCTATGGCTACACCTTC. The full variable domain, its missing parts supplied by reference TRBV9 and TRBJ1-2, is DSGVTQTPKHLITATGQRVTLRCSPRSGDLSVYWYQQSLDQGLQFLIQYYNGEERAKGNILERFSAQQFPDLHSELNLSSLELGDSALYFCASSVGDRPSYGYTFGSGTRLTVV.

This clone was observed a handful of times. The V call is TRBV21-1, the J call TRBJ2-5; TRBD1, the table's D call, lacks a check against the DNA. TRBV21-1 is annotated as a pseudogene. This CDR3 is 15 amino acids long. CDR3 sequence: CASSKADRLRETQYF. CDR3 bases: TGTGCCAGCAGCAAAGCGGACAGGTTACGAGAGACCCAGTACTTC.